This entry features one T cell receptor beta chain sequence. What antigen it recognizes has not been identified. No much larger clone is present one base from it, and per-base qualities are unavailable. CDR1 MNHEY and CDR2 SVGAGI were looked up in the germline V gene. The CDR3 covers 13 residues, taking in both the cysteine and the phenylalanine. Kept here is only the CDR3 DNA, which spans 39 bases and is read in frame from base 1. V is pruned by 5 bases and J by 13 bases, leaving 11 bases of the junction without a gene match. TCRbeta CDR3 regions were amplified from genomic DNA using the immunoSEQ Assay, a bias-controlled multiplex PCR. As for the original processing: Within the assay, amplification of reference gene primers was used to estimate how many nucleated cells each sample contained. To quantify the absolute abundance of each unique TCRbeta CDR3 rearrangement, sequence reads were collapsed and filtered. For each sample, productive Simpson clonality was calculated as the square root of Simpson's diversity index over productive rearrangements. In its TCRdb copy, this immuneACCESS table keeps in-frame sequences only and misses some clones. Where compared with another copy, unresolved V genes explain less than half of these, and the others have no known cause. V and J calls and clone size follow that table, whereas D and trimming were derived from the DNA. Across this sample there are about 94,000 clones, with 80% to 90% seen only once. The top ten clones comprise approximately 7.4% of the sample.

The data are from a study of blood T cell repertoires in COVID-19 (dated by TCRdb to 2019 to 2021). Describing the broader study: Collaborator samples came from the United States, Italy and Spain and covered acute and convalescent phases of COVID-19. The repertoires were released in a freely available public database meant as a resource for research on the immune response to SARS-CoV-2. The prospective study material was composed of cDNA or gDNA derived from T cells, B-cell-depleted T cells, or PBMCs. Samples came from the ongoing ImmuneRACE study (first 160 participants) plus 1,254 subjects from 6 global collaborators. Where HLA class I and class II types were available, the types were taken from metadata supplied by the sample provider, not from assay-based typing. The dataset comprised deeply sampled blood TCRbeta repertoires from subjects exposed to, actively infected with, or recovered from COVID-19. Nearly every sample came with metadata listing a de-identified subject ID, COVID-19 status, age in years and sex. The paper as a whole reports these results and caveats: The quantity of clinical and demographic metadata differed by source and by participant and was supplied without curation.

The collaborating institutions used their own protocols to collect whole blood in K2EDTA tubes. Collaborator samples were shipped for TCRbeta analysis as frozen whole blood, isolated PBMCs, or DNA extracted from either sample type. This sequence was found in a human donor with acute or convalescent COVID-19. The donor label of this sample is uncertain. This sequence uses TRBV6-5 and TRBJ1-1, and TRBD1 matches 9 of the central bases. Material: peripheral blood. This receptor carries the CDR3 CASSPRQGGRVFF. The bases read TGTGCCAGCAGTCCCCGACAGGGGGGAAGAGTTTTCTTT.